This T cell receptor beta chain derives from a study of blood T cell repertoires in COVID-19. Overall study: Samples taken during acute and convalescent COVID-19 were collected in the United States, Italy and Spain. PBMCs, B-cell-depleted T cells, or T cells were the source of the cDNA or gDNA that made up the material.

V shed 3 bases, J shed 5 bases, and the junction held 6 bases outside the gene matches. The CDR3 has 16 residues. In germline, CDR1 is SGDLS, CDR2 YYNGEE. Assay used: immunoSEQ multiplex PCR; TCRdb lists only in-frame clones, some missing. The table includes approximately 94,000 clones, just under 85% detected once. The sample was peripheral blood. The chain carries TRBV9 and TRBJ2-5, with TRBD2 identical over 14 bases. The receptor's source is a man aged 45-65 years with active or convalescent COVID-19. Here the CDR3 DNA reads TGTGCCAGCAGCGGCGGGACTAGCGGGAGTGGCGAGACCCAGTACTTC. Translated: CASSGGTSGSGETQYF.